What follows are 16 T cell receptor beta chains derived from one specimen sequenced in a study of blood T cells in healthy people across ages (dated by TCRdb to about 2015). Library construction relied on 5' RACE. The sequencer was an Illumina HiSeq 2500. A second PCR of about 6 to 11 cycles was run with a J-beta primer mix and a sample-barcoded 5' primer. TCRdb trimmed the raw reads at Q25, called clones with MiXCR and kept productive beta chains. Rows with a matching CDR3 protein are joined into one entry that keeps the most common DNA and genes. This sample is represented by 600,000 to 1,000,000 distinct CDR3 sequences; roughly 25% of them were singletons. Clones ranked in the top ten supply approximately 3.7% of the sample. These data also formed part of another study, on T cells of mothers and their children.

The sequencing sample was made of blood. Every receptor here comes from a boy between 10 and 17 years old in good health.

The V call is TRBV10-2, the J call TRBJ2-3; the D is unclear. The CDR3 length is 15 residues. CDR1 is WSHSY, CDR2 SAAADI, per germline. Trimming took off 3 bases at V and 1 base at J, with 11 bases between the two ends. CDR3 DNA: TGCGCCAGCAGTGAAGTAGATAGGGGCACAGATACGCAGTATTTT. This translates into CASSEVDRGTDTQYF.

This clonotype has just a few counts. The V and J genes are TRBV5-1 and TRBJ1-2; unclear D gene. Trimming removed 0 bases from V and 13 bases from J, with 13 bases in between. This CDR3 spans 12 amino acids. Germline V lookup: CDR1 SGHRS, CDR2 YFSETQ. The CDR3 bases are TGCGCCAGCAGCTTGGAAGGAGGGTTGGCCACCTTC. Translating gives CASSLEGGLATF.

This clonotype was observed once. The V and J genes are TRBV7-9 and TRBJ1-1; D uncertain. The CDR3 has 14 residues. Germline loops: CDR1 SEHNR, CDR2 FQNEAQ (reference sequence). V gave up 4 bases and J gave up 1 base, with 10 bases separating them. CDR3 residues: CASSSTASNTEAFF. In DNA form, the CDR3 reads TGTGCCAGCAGCTCGACCGCTTCGAACACTGAAGCTTTCTTT.

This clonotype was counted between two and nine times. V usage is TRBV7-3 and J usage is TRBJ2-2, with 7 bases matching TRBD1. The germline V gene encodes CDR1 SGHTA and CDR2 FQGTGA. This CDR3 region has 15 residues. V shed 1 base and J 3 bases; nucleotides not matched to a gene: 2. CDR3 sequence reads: CASSLRQGYTGELFF. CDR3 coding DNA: TGTGCCAGCAGCTTAAGACAGGGTTACACCGGGGAGCTGTTTTTT. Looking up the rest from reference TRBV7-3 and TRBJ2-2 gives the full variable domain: GAGVSQTPSNKVTEKGKYVELRCDPISGHTALYWYRQSLGQGPEFLIYFQGTGAADDSGLPNDRFFAVRPEGSVSTLKIQRTERGDSAVYLCASSLRQGYTGELFFGEGSRLTVL.

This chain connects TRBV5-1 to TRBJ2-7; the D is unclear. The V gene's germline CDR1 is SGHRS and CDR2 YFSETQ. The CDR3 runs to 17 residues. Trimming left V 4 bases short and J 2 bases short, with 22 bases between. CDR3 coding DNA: TGCGCCAGCAGCCTCCTCGCCCTCCGAGACGGAACCTACGAGCAGTACTTC. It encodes CASSLLALRDGTYEQYF.

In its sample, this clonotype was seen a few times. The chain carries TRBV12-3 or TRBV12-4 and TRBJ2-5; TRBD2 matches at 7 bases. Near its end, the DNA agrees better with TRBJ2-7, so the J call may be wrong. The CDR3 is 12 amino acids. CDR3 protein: CATRGEGYEQYF. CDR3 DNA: TGTGCCACCAGAGGGGAGGGCTACGAGCAGTACTTC.

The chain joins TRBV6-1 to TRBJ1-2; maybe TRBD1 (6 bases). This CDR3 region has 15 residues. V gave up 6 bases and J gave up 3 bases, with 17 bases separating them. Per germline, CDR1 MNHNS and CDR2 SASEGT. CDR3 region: CASSSDGGRDYGYTF. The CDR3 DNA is TGTGCCAGCAGCTCCGACGGGGGGCGCGACTATGGCTACACCTTC.

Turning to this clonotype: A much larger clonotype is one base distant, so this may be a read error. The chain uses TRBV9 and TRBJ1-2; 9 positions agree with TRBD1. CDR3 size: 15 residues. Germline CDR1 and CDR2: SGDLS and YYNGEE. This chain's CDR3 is CANSPWTGANYGYTF. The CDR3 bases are TGTGCCAACAGCCCTTGGACAGGGGCTAACTATGGCTACACCTTC.

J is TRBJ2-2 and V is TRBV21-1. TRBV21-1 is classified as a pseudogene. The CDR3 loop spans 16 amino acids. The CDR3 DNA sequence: TGTGCCAGCAGCAAAGCCAGCCCGAACGACGCCGGGGAGCTGTTTTTT. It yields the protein CASSKASPNDAGELFF.

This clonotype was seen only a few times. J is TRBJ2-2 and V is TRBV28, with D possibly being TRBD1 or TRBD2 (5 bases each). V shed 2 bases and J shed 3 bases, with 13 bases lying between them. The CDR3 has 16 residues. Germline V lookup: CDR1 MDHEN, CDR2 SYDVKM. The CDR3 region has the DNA TGTGCCAGCAGTTTACATCCAGAGGGGTACACCGGGGAGCTGTTTTTT. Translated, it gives CASSLHPEGYTGELFF.

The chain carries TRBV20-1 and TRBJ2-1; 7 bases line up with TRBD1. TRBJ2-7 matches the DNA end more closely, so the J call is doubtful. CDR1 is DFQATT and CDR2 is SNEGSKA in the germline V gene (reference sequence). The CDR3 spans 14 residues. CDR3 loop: CSARPTGASYEQYF. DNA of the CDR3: TGCAGTGCTAGACCCACAGGGGCCTCCTACGAGCAGTACTTC.

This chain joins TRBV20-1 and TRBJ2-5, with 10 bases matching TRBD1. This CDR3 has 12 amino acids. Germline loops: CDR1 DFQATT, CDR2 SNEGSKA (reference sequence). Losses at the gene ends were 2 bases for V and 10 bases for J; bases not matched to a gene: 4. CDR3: CSARRGQGDQYF. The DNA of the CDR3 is TGCAGTGCTAGAAGAGGACAGGGGGACCAGTACTTC.

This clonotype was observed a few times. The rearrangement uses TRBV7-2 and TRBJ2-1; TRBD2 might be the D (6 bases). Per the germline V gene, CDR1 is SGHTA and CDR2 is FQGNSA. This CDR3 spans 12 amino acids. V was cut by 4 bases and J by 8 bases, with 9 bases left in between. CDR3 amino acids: CASSSDYDEQFF. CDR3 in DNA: TGTGCCAGCAGCTCGGACTATGATGAGCAGTTCTTC.

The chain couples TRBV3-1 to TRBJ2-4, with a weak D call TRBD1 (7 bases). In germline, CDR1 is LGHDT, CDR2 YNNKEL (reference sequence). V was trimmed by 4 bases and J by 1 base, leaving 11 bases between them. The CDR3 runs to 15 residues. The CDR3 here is CASSRTGGAKNIQYF. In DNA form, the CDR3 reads TGTGCCAGCAGCCGGACAGGAGGGGCCAAAAACATTCAGTACTTC.

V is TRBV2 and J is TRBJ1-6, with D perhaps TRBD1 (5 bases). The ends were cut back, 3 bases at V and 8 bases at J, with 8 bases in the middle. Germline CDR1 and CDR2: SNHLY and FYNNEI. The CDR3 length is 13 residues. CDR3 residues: CASSEGPHSPLHF. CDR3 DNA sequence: TGTGCCAGCAGTGAGGGACCGCATTCACCCCTCCACTTT.

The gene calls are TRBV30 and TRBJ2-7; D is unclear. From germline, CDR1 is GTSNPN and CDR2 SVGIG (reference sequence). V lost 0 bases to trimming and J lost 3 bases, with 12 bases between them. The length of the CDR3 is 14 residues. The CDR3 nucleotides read TGTGCCTGGAGTGTACGGGCTGCCTACTACGAGCAGTACTTC. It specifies CAWSVRAAYYEQYF.